Presented here are 30 T cell receptor beta chains from one specimen sequenced in a study of blood T cell repertoires in COVID-19. Only in-frame clones appear in the TCRdb table, and some are missing; sequencing was by immunoSEQ multiplex PCR. This sample has fewer than 200,000 clones, with about nine tenths found just once. Input material: PBMCs or T cells enriched from blood (not recorded which). Receptors were obtained from a woman younger than 30 who had recovered from COVID-19.

V and J are TRBV21-1 and TRBJ1-5; the listed D gene, TRBD1, was not tested against the DNA. TRBV21-1 is deemed a pseudogene. This CDR3 contains 15 residues. The CDR3 nucleotides are TGTGCCAGCAGCAAAGAGGGCAGGGCAGGTCAGCCCCAGCATTTT. Translating gives CASSKEGRAGQPQHF.

The DNA for the CDR3 is TGTGCCACCAGTGATCGGGACAGGGGGATCAATGAGCAGTTCTTC. Protein: CATSDRDRGINEQFF. This chain joins TRBV24-1 and TRBJ2-1; 11 nucleotides align to TRBD1. V lost 3 bases, J lost 6 bases, and 3 bases stayed unmatched. Germline-derived CDR1 and CDR2 are KGHDR and SFDVKD. The CDR3 is made up of 15 amino acids.

This clone has only a few counts. This chain uses TRBV4-2 with TRBJ1-5; a possible D gene is TRBD1 (6 bases). The germline V and J ends were trimmed by 4 bases and 4 bases, with 14 bases remaining between them. The V gene's germline CDR1 is LGHNA and CDR2 YNFKEQ. The CDR3 loop spans 15 amino acids. This CDR3 is CASSLEGQGNQPQHF. The CDR3 nucleotides are TGTGCCAGCAGCCTTGAAGGGCAGGGGAATCAGCCCCAGCATTTT.

For this clone: A read error may produce the germline difference seen at one junction end. The chain links TRBV6-1 to TRBJ1-2; tentative D call: TRBD1 (5 bases). The CDR3 has 15 residues. Germline V lookup: CDR1 MNHNS, CDR2 SASEGT. CDR3 amino acids: CASREGVGEPYGYTF. The CDR3 nucleotides read TGTGCCAGCAGAGAAGGGGTCGGGGAACCCTATGGCTACACCTTC.

This chain uses TRBV27 with TRBJ2-5; a weak D match, TRBD2 (5 bases). This CDR3 has 14 residues. Germline CDR1 and CDR2: MNHEY and SMNVEV (reference sequence). Trimming stripped 5 bases from V and 5 bases from J, with 15 bases between. For the CDR3, the DNA is TGTGCCAGCAGTAGTATACGGGGAGAGGAGACCCAGTACTTC. Amino acids: CASSSIRGEETQYF.

This clone has just a few counts. This sequence joins TRBV2 and TRBJ1-1; D remains unclear. Per germline, CDR1 SNHLY and CDR2 FYNNEI. The ends were cut back, 10 bases at V and 3 bases at J, with 21 bases in the middle. This CDR3 is 15 amino acids long. CDR3 DNA sequence: TGTGCCACCCGATCGGGAGCTCAGCTTGACACTGAAGCTTTCTTT. Translation: CATRSGAQLDTEAFF.

V usage is TRBV7-9 and J usage is TRBJ1-2; D remains unclear. The CDR3 length is 15 residues. Between the trimmed V and J ends, which lost 5 bases and 4 bases, there was a span of 17 bases. Germline values: CDR1 SEHNR, CDR2 FQNEAQ (reference sequence). The CDR3 DNA reads as TGTGCCAGCAGCCCCATGGATGGTAGCGGCTATGGCTACACCTTC. It yields the protein CASSPMDGSGYGYTF.

The chain has TRBV28 and TRBJ1-1; D uncertain. Germline CDR1 MDHEN, CDR2 SYDVKM. The CDR3 covers 15 residues. V gave up 2 bases and J gave up 4 bases, with 14 bases separating them. CDR3 DNA sequence: TGTGCCAGCAGTTTAATCCATCCTCCGGGCACTGAAGCTTTCTTT. This gives the protein CASSLIHPPGTEAFF.

A word on this clone: The same CDR3 also results from other DNA sequences found in this sample. The chain carries TRBV28 and TRBJ2-7; no clear D. This CDR3 has 11 residues. Germline lookup yields CDR1 MDHEN and CDR2 SYDVKM. With 4 bases removed from V and 3 bases from J, the gap between germline ends came to 4 bases. The CDR3 DNA reads TGTGCCAGCAGTTCCGGCTACGAGCAGTACTTC. Protein: CASSSGYEQYF.

The genes are TRBV28 and TRBJ2-7; D not certain. Germline CDR1 MDHEN, CDR2 SYDVKM. The CDR3 runs 15 residues. V lost 2 bases and J 3 bases, leaving 14 bases between the germline ends. CDR3 DNA sequence: TGTGCCAGCAGTTTACGGTCTAGTGCATACTACGAGCAGTACTTC. It specifies CASSLRSSAYYEQYF.

The chain couples TRBV25-1 to TRBJ1-4, with D possibly TRBD1 on 5 matching bases. The V gene's germline CDR1 is MGHDK and CDR2 SYGVNS. V was cut by 3 bases and J by 7 bases, with 12 bases left in between. CDR3 size: 14 residues. Here the CDR3 reads CASSERGTGEKLFF. DNA for the CDR3: TGTGCCAGCAGTGAGCGGGGGACGGGTGAAAAACTGTTTTTT. The full variable domain, with the rest looked up from reference TRBV25-1 and TRBJ1-4, is EADIYQTPRYLVIGTGKKITLECSQTMGHDKMYWYQQDPGMELHLIHYSYGVNSTEKGDLSSESTVSRIRTEHFPLTLESARPSHTSQYLCASSERGTGEKLFFGSGTQLSVL.

This clone turned up a few times. V usage is TRBV27 and J usage is TRBJ1-1; D might be TRBD1 (5 bases). V was pared by 1 base and J by 4 bases, with 13 bases between. The CDR3 spans 15 residues. The V gene's germline CDR1 is MNHEY and CDR2 SMNVEV (reference sequence). In DNA, the CDR3 is TGTGCCAGCAGTTTATATGCAGGGAGGACCACTGAAGCTTTCTTT. Its translation is CASSLYAGRTTEAFF.

The DNA for the CDR3 is TGTGCCAGCAGTTTTTCTGAACAGGTCTATGGCTACACCTTC. Protein sequence: CASSFSEQVYGYTF. The rearrangement uses TRBV28 and TRBJ1-2, with a tentative D call TRBD1 (5 bases). V was pared by 3 bases and J by 4 bases, with 12 bases between. Germline CDR1 MDHEN, CDR2 SYDVKM. CDR3 size: 14 residues.

The V gene is TRBV10-3, the J gene TRBJ1-2; 7 bases align to TRBD1. The CDR3 totals 14 residues. Germline V gives CDR1 ENHRY, CDR2 SYGVKD. V lost 6 bases and J lost 7; bases outside the gene matches: 11. The CDR3 DNA sequence: TGTGCCATCAGGGGGGACAGCGGATTGTTTGGCTACACCTTC. The encoded protein is CAIRGDSGLFGYTF.

CDR3 nucleotide sequence: TGCGCCAGCAGCTTGGGAATGGGACAGGGCTCCTACGAGCAGTACTTC. It is translated as CASSLGMGQGSYEQYF. The chain couples TRBV5-1 to TRBJ2-7; 9 bases line up with TRBD1. This CDR3 contains 16 residues. Per the germline V gene, CDR1 is SGHRS and CDR2 is YFSETQ. Trimming cost V 0 bases and J 0 bases; bases outside gene matches: 4. Using reference TRBV5-1 and TRBJ2-7 for the parts outside the CDR3, the full variable domain is KAGVTQTPRYLIKTRGQQVTLSCSPISGHRSVSWYQQTPGQGLQFLFEYFSETQRNKGNFPGRFSGRQFSNSRSEMNVSTLELGDSALYLCASSLGMGQGSYEQYFGPGTRLTVT.

This clone was recorded only once. CDR3 amino acids: CSASLAYVVAGVDNEQFF. In nucleotides, the CDR3 is TGCAGTGCTAGTCTGGCGTACGTAGTGGCGGGGGTGGACAATGAGCAGTTCTTC. The chain employs TRBV20-1 and TRBJ2-1; 7 nucleotides agree with TRBD2. The germline V gene has CDR1 DFQATT and CDR2 SNEGSKA (reference sequence). Losses at the gene ends were 3 bases for V and 5 bases for J; bases not matched to a gene: 19. The CDR3 has 18 amino acids.

Only one count was recorded for this clone. V usage is TRBV28 and J usage is TRBJ2-7; weak D call: TRBD2 (6 bases). This CDR3 spans 14 amino acids. V lost 8 bases to trimming and J lost 3 bases, with 17 bases between them. The germline V gene encodes CDR1 MDHEN and CDR2 SYDVKM. CDR3 sequence: CASGEVYLNYEQYF. CDR3 bases: TGTGCCAGCGGGGAGGTGTACCTTAACTACGAGCAGTACTTC.

The chain recombines TRBV24-1 with TRBJ2-1, with D unclear. Germline V gene sequence: CDR1 KGHDR, CDR2 SFDVKD. Trimming took 3 bases from V and 4 from J, leaving 3 bases between them. The length of the CDR3 is 12 residues. The CDR3 loop is CATSDLYNEQFF. For the CDR3, the DNA is TGTGCCACCAGTGATCTTTACAATGAGCAGTTCTTC.

This chain connects TRBV18 to TRBJ1-1; D uncertain. Germline CDR1 KGHSH, CDR2 LQKENI. Trimming took 6 bases from V and 5 from J, leaving 16 bases between them. There are 14 residues in the CDR3. The CDR3 DNA follows: TGTGCCAGCTCCCGGGAGTTGGTGGTGACTGAAGCTTTCTTT. Translating gives CASSRELVVTEAFF.

This chain connects TRBV13 to TRBJ2-2, with 14 bases fitting TRBD2. Trimming removed 5 bases from V and 5 bases from J; junction bases left unmatched: 4. Germline CDR1 PRHDT, CDR2 FYEKMQ (reference sequence). The CDR3 contains 16 residues. This CDR3 reads CASSIGLAGGTGELFF. The CDR3 bases are TGTGCCAGCAGCATCGGACTAGCGGGAGGTACCGGGGAGCTGTTTTTT.

V and J are TRBV10-2 and TRBJ1-2; 8 nucleotides align to TRBD1. The CDR3 length is 14 residues. J was trimmed by 8 bases and V by 3 bases; bases with no gene match: 8. The germline CDR1 and CDR2 sequences are WSHSY and SAAADI. The CDR3 coding sequence is TGCGCCAGCAGTGATCCAGGGGGCGCAAGGGGCTACACCTTC. Amino acid sequence: CASSDPGGARGYTF.

This chain connects TRBV10-1 to TRBJ1-2; D is unclear. CDR1 WNHNN and CDR2 SYGVQD come from the germline V gene (reference sequence). CDR3 length: 14 residues. V lost 0 bases and J 1 base, leaving 6 bases between the germline ends. The CDR3 reads CASSESRLNYGYTF. The CDR3 nucleotides read TGCGCCAGCAGTGAGTCGAGGCTTAACTATGGCTACACCTTC.

This clone occurred once. V and J are TRBV7-3 and TRBJ2-3; 9 bases are shared with TRBD1. The V gene's germline CDR1 is SGHTA and CDR2 FQGTGA. Trimming removed 8 bases from V and 4 bases from J; junction bases left unmatched: 4. The CDR3 covers 13 residues. The CDR3 sequence is CASGTGTPDTQYF. Written as DNA, the CDR3 is TGTGCCAGCGGGACAGGGACCCCAGATACGCAGTATTTT. Drawing the rest from reference TRBV7-3 and TRBJ2-3, the complete variable domain is GAGVSQTPSNKVTEKGKYVELRCDPISGHTALYWYRQSLGQGPEFLIYFQGTGAADDSGLPNDRFFAVRPEGSVSTLKIQRTERGDSAVYLCASGTGTPDTQYFGPGTRLTVL.

A single count supports this clone. The chain couples TRBV24-1 to TRBJ1-1; possibly TRBD1 for D (5 bases). Trimming shortened V by 8 bases and J by 5 bases, and 14 bases separated the two germline ends. The CDR3 sequence is 13 residues long. Germline V lookup: CDR1 KGHDR, CDR2 SFDVKD. In nucleotides, the CDR3 is TGTGCCACCAAGGGCAGGGAGGGAACTGAAGCTTTCTTT. It is translated as CATKGREGTEAFF.

This chain joins TRBV10-3 and TRBJ2-1; 9 bases agree with TRBD2. The CDR3 loop spans 15 amino acids. Germline CDR1 and CDR2: ENHRY and SYGVKD. V gave up 2 bases and J gave up 2 bases; unmatched junction bases: 1. CDR3 region: CAISEGGGAYNEQFF. The CDR3 DNA follows: TGTGCCATCAGTGAGGGCGGGGGGGCCTACAATGAGCAGTTCTTC.

The chain has TRBV18 and TRBJ2-5, with D perhaps TRBD2 (6 bases). V lost 3 bases and J lost 4, with 18 bases in between. The CDR3 has 16 amino acids. Germline-derived CDR1 and CDR2 are KGHSH and LQKENI. CDR3 protein: CASSPREGGVGETQYF. In nucleotides, the CDR3 is TGTGCCAGCTCACCCCGCGAGGGAGGAGTTGGAGAGACCCAGTACTTC.

The count of this clone is one. J is TRBJ2-1 and V is TRBV5-6, with D possibly being TRBD2 (5 bases). V was trimmed by 1 base and J by 6 bases, leaving 23 bases between them. The CDR3 spans 18 residues. Germline loops: CDR1 SGHDT, CDR2 YYEEEE. The CDR3 DNA follows: TGTGCCAGCAGCTTGCGGCTAATGACCGGAACGGGGTCCAATGAGCAGTTCTTC. Translated: CASSLRLMTGTGSNEQFF. The variable domain in full, completed from reference TRBV5-6 and TRBJ2-1, reads DAGVTQSPTHLIKTRGQQVTLRCSPKSGHDTVSWYQQALGQGPQFIFQYYEEEERQRGNFPDRFSGHQFPNYSSELNVNALLLGDSALYLCASSLRLMTGTGSNEQFFGPGTRLTVL.

This clone showed up just a few times. CDR3 amino acids: CASRAGTGNGYTF. The CDR3 nucleotides are TGTGCCAGTAGGGCAGGGACAGGGAATGGCTACACCTTC. The gene calls are TRBV19 and TRBJ1-2, with 9 bases matching TRBD1. J lost 6 bases, V lost 6 bases, and 5 bases had no gene match. CDR1 is LNHDA and CDR2 is SQIVND in the germline V gene (reference sequence). This CDR3 is built from 13 residues.

J is TRBJ1-2 and V is TRBV7-9; a possible D gene is TRBD1 (5 bases). The CDR3 sequence is 12 residues long. The V gene's germline CDR1 is SEHNR and CDR2 FQNEAQ (reference sequence). V was shortened by 3 bases and J by 8 bases, with 10 bases between the two germline ends. The CDR3 is CASSFGGSGYTF. CDR3 coding DNA: TGTGCCAGCAGCTTCGGGGGGAGCGGCTACACCTTC.

In nucleotides, the CDR3 is TGTGCCAGCTCACCCTCACTCGAGGGTGGGGGGTCGGGTGAGCAGTTCTTC. This translates into CASSPSLEGGGSGEQFF. The V and J genes are TRBV18 and TRBJ2-1; possibly TRBD2 for D (6 bases). This CDR3 comprises 17 residues. The germline V gene has CDR1 KGHSH and CDR2 LQKENI. V was shortened by 3 bases and J by 9 bases, with 24 bases between the two germline ends.